This section outlines one T cell receptor beta chain sequence together with its context. Its antigen is not yet known. Relative to the germline gene, one junction end is altered; a read error may explain this. The cohort was made up of roughly 670 healthy bone marrow donors. All cohort members were sampled while nominally healthy, although unrecorded immune exposures were likely present. The donor was CMV seropositive and was included in the group of 289 seropositive cohort members. A peripheral blood sample was provided by each donor, and peripheral blood mononuclear cells were used for TCR beta sequencing. Genomic DNA extraction from the blood cell samples was performed with the Qiagen DNeasy Blood Extraction Kit. This sample stems from a study of cytomegalovirus exposure and HLA in healthy donors (dated by TCRdb to about 2017). Describing the broader study: In an earlier analysis of roughly 500 of the donors, 250 to 300 Gb of sequence data and approximately 120 million unique TCR beta sequences from 150 million to 200 million T cells were reported. Besides the first cohort of roughly 660 subjects, a separate validation cohort made up of roughly 120 different subjects was used. About five DR-DQ haplotypes were treated as single units for association and clustering because of strong linkage in the cohort. Both class I and class II loci were covered by HLA typing, at four-digit resolution. To study patterns of TCR occurrence, a later analysis re-analyzed previously published TCR beta repertoires from hundreds of donors and added high-resolution HLA genotyping. In an earlier analysis of about 590 of the donors, high-throughput TCR beta sequencing was used to judge whether each TCR beta V gene segment behaved as functional or pseudogenic. High-throughput TCR immunosequencing, statistical association of individual TCRs with disease status, and machine learning were combined to predict cytomegalovirus infection status. Donor age, sex, ethnicity and CMV serostatus were compiled alongside the repertoire data. The T cell repertoires of some 670 subjects were profiled by immunosequencing and related to cytomegalovirus serostatus. Genome-wide SNP genotypes for about 60% of the 666 donors were used in a later genetic analysis, which treated that subset as a discovery cohort. On average, 235,054 unique TCR beta nucleotide sequences were sequenced per donor among 398 genotyped donors of the cohort, with around 19% of those sequences being non-productive. Rather than drawing on any new phenotypic data, the later analysis identified candidate immune exposures from TCR beta sequences and the way those sequences occurred across donors. The genetic ancestry cluster associated with self-reported Caucasian donors included approximately 85% of the 300 to 450 genotyped donors. The number of typed donors differed by locus: about 629-630 for A, B, C, DRB1 and DQB1; approximately 520 for DQA1; 600 to 610 for DPA1; and about 470 for DPB1. An early release that covered about 640 HLA-typed donors contained 300 to 350 gigabases of sequencing data and approximately 85 million unique TCR sequences. The study aimed to test whether cataloging public T cell receptors could reveal signatures of past pathogen exposure. All discovery cohort repertoires had been generated on a single sequencing platform. Study-wide findings and limitations: Cytomegalovirus status was reported to be diagnosed by the classifier with high specificity and sensitivity in both the original and validation cohorts. In a later genetic analysis, fewer N-insertions in productive TCRs were reported among donors in an Asian-associated ancestry cluster than the roughly 640-donor mean. Presence/absence analyses assumed roughly uniform sequencing depth across donors, an assumption that may not hold. Most CMV-associated TCR beta chains appeared to be HLA-restricted in a later analysis, and the HLA associations seemed to be driven largely by CMV exposure. Immune exposure information for the cohort was limited to CMV serostatus. Across donors, most TCR sequences were observed very rarely, whereas some public TCRs were present in many individuals. Because the 87-base-pair reads could not distinguish some IMGT-functional V segments, including TRBV6-2 and TRBV6-3, those segments were excluded. A few of the identified cytomegalovirus-associated TCR beta chains were confirmed in vitro to be specific for cytomegalovirus antigens. The study listed 164 TCR beta chains as associated with cytomegalovirus. A group of highly shared sequence variants was considered likely to be a technical artifact of the sequencing pipeline. It was suggested by the authors that the approach could potentially be generalized to other disease states and immunological phenotypes. This cohort had only TCR beta chains sequenced, and the lack of alpha or paired-chain data limited which features could be detected. Because HLA typing was unavailable for some donors at each locus, only the typed subset was used in association tests. According to a later analysis, TCR association rates differed among HLA loci, with DRB1 alleles showing the most associated TCRs and HLA-C alleles showing the fewest. A further reported finding was that TCR beta sequences accurately predicted the HLA-A and HLA-B alleles for most subjects in the first cohort. Assigning TCR associations to individual alleles was difficult when HLA alleles, especially DR and DQ, strongly co-occurred. In an earlier analysis of some 640 of the donors, most TCR beta V segments were observed in productive rearrangements about 87% or about 30% of the time, broadly matching IMGT annotations. According to a later analysis, parvovirus B19, influenza, CMV and Epstein-Barr virus appeared linked to several top co-occurrence clusters. Linkage disequilibrium might explain the correlated functional status among segregating V segments, but an unknown experimental factor could not be ruled out. A later genetic analysis associated a missense DCLRE1C variant with V-gene and J-gene trimming of TCR beta chains, and an independent cohort replicated the association. A later analysis found that HLA-associated TCR beta chains were more clonally expanded and had lower generation probabilities than equally common non-associated chains. Because counts were too low, roughly 16 rarely observed V segments, including chromosome 9 orphons, were excluded from the earlier analysis of fewer than 650 of the donors. In a later analysis, some 18,000 TCR beta sequences were associated with specific HLA alleles at a false discovery rate of 0.05.

Per the germline V gene (reference sequence), LNHDA is the CDR1 and SQIVND is the CDR2. The CDR3 goes from the cysteine to the phenylalanine over 12 residues. Here the CDR3 DNA is all that survives: 36 bases in frame from base 1. Receptors were amplified or captured by the immunoSEQ multiplex PCR assay. The multiplex PCR relied on a mix of 60 forward primers for TCR Vbeta segments and 13 reverse primers for TCR Jbeta segments. Amplification of the CDR3 region of rearranged TCR beta genes was performed with a multiplex PCR assay on genomic DNA. On the Illumina HiSeq System, the amplified TCR beta libraries were sequenced as 87-base-pair reads. The authors processed their data as follows. A later analysis tallied tens of millions of unique TCR beta chains across the 700 or so repertoires, and approximately 12 million of those chains were shared by two or more donors. To remove PCR and sequencing errors, raw reads were error-corrected and collapsed into unique sequences using a nearest-neighbor algorithm that merged closely related sequences. Alignment of CDR3 sequences to IMGT reference sequences was used to assign V, D and J gene segments. For a sequence to be retained, at least a six-nucleotide match to both a V gene segment and a J gene segment was required. Rearrangements were called productive when the CDR3 lacked stop codons and stayed in frame with V and J; all others were non-productive. CDR3 was defined by IMGT convention, running from the second conserved V-encoded cysteine to the conserved J-encoded phenylalanine. The earlier analysis of a few hundred of the donors excluded any sequence lacking an unambiguous match to a single V gene segment. An earlier analysis of a few hundred of the donors called V segments functional above 56.7% productive rearrangements and segregating when the between-donor standard deviation exceeded 5%. To diagnose cytomegalovirus status from the catalog of TCR beta chain sequences, a statistical classification framework was built. A later analysis assigned V and J genes by comparing TCR nucleotide sequences with IMGT/GENE-DB human TR gene sequences. Using the TCRdist pipeline, a later analysis assigned CDR3 sequences along with most-parsimonious VDJ recombination scenarios. A later analysis defined each TCR beta chain by its CDR3 amino acid sequence plus V-gene family, and excluded reads lacking a unique V-gene family. A later analysis removed several hundred highly shared, low-generation-probability nucleotide sequences to deal with suspected cross-contamination and a sequencing artifact. For each public chain, a later analysis derived a clonal expansion index from normalized ranks of inferred template counts within each repertoire. Generation probabilities in a later analysis came from a VDJ recombination model fitted to out-of-frame rearrangements, and those results were checked against IGoR. Hypergeometric tests were used in a later analysis to score TCR-TCR, TCR-HLA and TCR-CMV co-occurrence, with a repertoire-size bias correction applied to the TCR pairs. A later analysis estimated false discovery rates by permuting HLA or CMV assignments 20 times. In a later analysis, co-occurring TCRs were grouped using DBSCAN, and TCRdist sequence similarity was added for clustering within HLA-allele-positive subsets. Repertoires with fewer than 30,000 or more than 120,000 public chains were left out of co-occurrence clustering, as were five repertoires with anomalous nucleotide sharing. Here the immuneACCESS table is served through TCRdb, limited to in-frame sequences with V and J called. Missing clones are a known gap in these copies; in checked studies unresolved V genes cover under half, and the rest lacks a known reason. That table furnishes V, J and clone size, whereas the DNA furnished D and trimming. Present in this sample are some 140,000 clones, roughly 83% of which were seen just once. The ten largest clonotypes hold approximately 8% of the sample.

This TCR derives from a man between 25 and 39 years old in good health and CMV-seropositive. Sequenced: PBMCs. In this chain, TRBV19 is recombined with TRBJ2-1; the D gene is possibly TRBD2, with 6 bases matching. The bases read TGTGCCAGTAGTATACTCGGGGTAGCGGTGGTCTTC. Its protein product is CASSILGVAVVF.